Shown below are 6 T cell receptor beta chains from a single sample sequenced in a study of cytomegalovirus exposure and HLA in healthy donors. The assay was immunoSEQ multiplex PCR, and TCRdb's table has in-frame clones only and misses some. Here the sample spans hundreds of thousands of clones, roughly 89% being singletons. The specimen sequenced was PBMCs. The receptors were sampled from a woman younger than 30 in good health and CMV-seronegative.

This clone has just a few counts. The CDR3 nucleotides are TGTGCCAGTAGTATCGCGGGACAGCTTAATTCACCCCTCCACTTT. Translating it yields CASSIAGQLNSPLHF. The V call is TRBV19, the J call TRBJ1-6; 7 bases fit TRBD1. Unmatched junction bases numbered 5, after V lost 3 bases and J lost 6 bases. CDR1 and CDR2 (germline): LNHDA, SQIVND (reference sequence). The CDR3 sequence is 15 residues long.

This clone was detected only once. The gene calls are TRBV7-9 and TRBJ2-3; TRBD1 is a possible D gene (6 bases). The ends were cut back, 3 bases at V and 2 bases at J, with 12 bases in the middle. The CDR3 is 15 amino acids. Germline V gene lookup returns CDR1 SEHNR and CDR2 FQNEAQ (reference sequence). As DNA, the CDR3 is TGTGCCAGCAGCTTTGGACAGCTTTTCACAGATACGCAGTATTTT. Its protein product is CASSFGQLFTDTQYF.

DNA for the CDR3: TGTGCCAGCAGTTCCTTGGGGATCCGACTAGCTTTTTACACCGGGGAGCTGTTTTTT. Translation gives CASSSLGIRLAFYTGELFF. The chain is built from TRBV7-8 and TRBJ2-2; 7 bases are shared with TRBD2. V lost 6 bases, J lost 3 bases, and 19 bases stayed unmatched. Per the germline V gene, CDR1 is SGHVS and CDR2 is FQNEAQ. The CDR3 sequence is 19 residues long.

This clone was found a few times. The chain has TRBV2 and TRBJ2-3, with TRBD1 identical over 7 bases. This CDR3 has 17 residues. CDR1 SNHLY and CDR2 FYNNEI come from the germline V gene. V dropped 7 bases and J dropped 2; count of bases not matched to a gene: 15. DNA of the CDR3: TGTGCCAGCAACCTACAAAGGGACAGATCCTCCACAGATACGCAGTATTTT. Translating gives CASNLQRDRSSTDTQYF.

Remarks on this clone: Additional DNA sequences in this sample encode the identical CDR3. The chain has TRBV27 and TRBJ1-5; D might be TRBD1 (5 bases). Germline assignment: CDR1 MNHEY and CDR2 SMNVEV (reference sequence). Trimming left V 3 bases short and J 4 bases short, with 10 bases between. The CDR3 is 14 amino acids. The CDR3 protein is CASSFLGANQPQHF. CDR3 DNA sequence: TGTGCCAGCAGTTTCTTAGGGGCAAATCAGCCCCAGCATTTT.

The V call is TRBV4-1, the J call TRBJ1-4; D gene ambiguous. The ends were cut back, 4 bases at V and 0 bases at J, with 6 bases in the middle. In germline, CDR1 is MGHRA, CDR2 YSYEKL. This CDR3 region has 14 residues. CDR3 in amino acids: CASSRAPTNEKLFF. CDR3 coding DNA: TGCGCCAGCAGCCGGGCCCCAACTAATGAAAAACTGTTTTTT.